Below, 22 T cell receptor beta chains from the same sample are listed, as sequenced in a study of early T cells in non-severe SARS-CoV-2 infection. MiXCR, applied by TCRdb to the 5' RACE reads, yields one record per CDR3 protein. The sample carries fewer than 80,000 distinct CDR3 sequences, around 14% recorded once. Sequenced input: whole blood. The receptors were sampled from an adult who was a healthcare worker with PCR-confirmed SARS-CoV-2 infection or an uninfected control (not recorded which).

This clonotype has only a few counts. The chain couples TRBV29-1 to TRBJ1-3; D is undetermined. The V and J ends lost 4 bases and 0 bases respectively, with 7 bases between them. Germline loops: CDR1 SQVTM, CDR2 ANQGSEA. CDR3 size: 13 residues. CDR3 sequence (DNA): TGCAGCGTTGTAGTGAACTCTGGAAACACCATATATTTT. It codes for CSVVVNSGNTIYF.

The V gene is TRBV30, the J gene TRBJ2-5; D is unresolved. CDR1 GTSNPN and CDR2 SVGIG come from the germline V gene (reference sequence). The V end was cut by 4 bases, the J end by 2 bases, with 8 bases between. The CDR3 consists of 12 residues. This chain's CDR3 is CAWTNRQETQYF. The CDR3, as DNA: TGTGCCTGGACAAACCGGCAAGAGACCCAGTACTTC.

This clonotype showed up just a few times. The J gene is TRBJ2-7, the V gene TRBV7-2; the match to TRBD1 covers 9 bases. The V and J ends lost 4 bases and 7 bases, in that order; junction bases with no gene match: 8. Germline V CDR1 and CDR2: SGHTA, FQGNSA. There are 14 residues in the CDR3. CDR3: CASSSWDRAGEQYF. The CDR3, as DNA: TGTGCCAGCAGCTCGTGGGACAGGGCCGGAGAGCAGTACTTC.

This clonotype showed up many times. This rearrangement joins TRBV10-3 to TRBJ2-4, with a tentative D call TRBD1 (5 bases). The germline V gene has CDR1 ENHRY and CDR2 SYGVKD. V was cut by 2 bases and J by 0 bases, with 11 bases left in between. The length of the CDR3 is 16 residues. CDR3 DNA: TGTGCCATCAGTGAGGGGGCGGTCTTAGCCAAAAACATTCAGTACTTC. Amino acid sequence: CAISEGAVLAKNIQYF.

As to this clonotype: A much larger clone lies a single base off, so this may be a read error. The rearrangement links TRBV5-1 to TRBJ2-3; 10 bases fit TRBD2. Germline V gene sequence: CDR1 SGHRS, CDR2 YFSETQ. J was trimmed by 2 bases and V by 5 bases; bases with no gene match: 8. CDR3 length: 16 amino acids. The CDR3 DNA follows: TGCGCCAGCAGTGCAAGGACTAGCGGCGACACAGATACGCAGTATTTT. Its protein is CASSARTSGDTDTQYF.

This clonotype was observed a handful of times. Its ends do not fully match the called genes, so a read error is possible. V gene TRBV11-1 combines with J gene TRBJ2-5; possible D gene TRBD2, 6 bases. This CDR3 region has 15 residues. Germline V gene lookup returns CDR1 SGHAT and CDR2 FQDESV (reference sequence). The CDR3 is CVSSFERVTQETQYF. The CDR3 nucleotides read TGTGTCAGCAGCTTCGAGCGGGTGACCCAAGAGACCCAGTACTTC. Based on the CDR3 plus reference TRBV11-1 and TRBJ2-5, the full variable domain is EAEVAQSPRYKITEKSQAVAFWCDPISGHATLYWYRQILGQGPELLVQFQDESVVDDSQLPKDRFSAERLKGVDSTLKIQPAELGDSAMYLCVSSFERVTQETQYFGPGTRLLVL.

This sequence joins TRBV10-3 and TRBJ1-1; no clear D gene. Germline V CDR1 and CDR2: ENHRY, SYGVKD. V shed 3 bases and J shed 0 bases, with 5 bases lying between them. The CDR3 covers 13 residues. This chain's CDR3 is CAISDRMNTEAFF. In DNA form, the CDR3 reads TGTGCCATCAGTGACAGGATGAACACTGAAGCTTTCTTT.

This clonotype was seen only a few times. The chain has TRBV3-1 and TRBJ2-7; the match to TRBD1 covers 7 bases. Germline V gene lookup returns CDR1 LGHDT and CDR2 YNNKEL (reference sequence). This CDR3 is 13 amino acids long. The V and J ends lost 4 bases and 5 bases, in that order; junction bases with no gene match: 5. CDR3 in DNA: TGTGCCAGCAGCCGCGGACAGGCTAACGAGCAGTACTTC. This codes for CASSRGQANEQYF.

The V and J genes are TRBV5-1 and TRBJ2-5, with 7 bases that match TRBD1. Germline assignment: CDR1 SGHRS and CDR2 YFSETQ. With V trimmed by 0 bases and J by 3 bases, 5 bases remained unmatched. The CDR3 loop spans 15 amino acids. In DNA, the CDR3 is TGCGCCAGCAGCTTGGAAGGGACAGAGGAAGAGACCCAGTACTTC. Translated: CASSLEGTEEETQYF.

This clonotype was seen many times. The chain joins TRBV20-1 to TRBJ1-5, with TRBD1 matching 7 bases. In germline, CDR1 is DFQATT, CDR2 SNEGSKA (reference sequence). Germline trimming cut 4 bases from V and 4 bases from J; bases unmatched to any gene: 7. The CDR3 spans 14 residues. CDR3 sequence: CSATAGQQNQPQHF. The DNA of the CDR3 is TGCAGTGCTACCGCGGGACAGCAGAATCAGCCCCAGCATTTT.

This clonotype has a handful of counts. This chain connects TRBV20-1 to TRBJ2-7, with D uncertain. The CDR3 spans 14 residues. The germline V and J ends were trimmed by 0 bases and 4 bases, with 13 bases remaining between them. Germline V gene lookup returns CDR1 DFQATT and CDR2 SNEGSKA (reference sequence). The CDR3 DNA reads as TGCAGTGCTAGAGAGGACGCACCTCCTTACGAGCAGTACTTC. Protein sequence: CSAREDAPPYEQYF.

This clonotype came up a few times. The J gene is TRBJ2-2, the V gene TRBV7-2, with D possibly being TRBD2 (5 bases). The V and J ends lost 1 base and 7 bases respectively, with 10 bases between them. CDR1 is SGHTA and CDR2 is FQGNSA in the germline V gene. CDR3 size: 14 residues. CDR3 in amino acids: CASSLGPGIGELFF. CDR3 nucleotide sequence: TGTGCCAGCAGCTTAGGGCCGGGGATCGGGGAGCTGTTTTTT.

This clonotype appeared many times. This chain joins TRBV18 and TRBJ2-3; 7 bases map to TRBD2. The CDR3 runs 15 residues. Germline CDR1 reads KGHSH; CDR2 reads LQKENI. V lost 1 base and J lost 4; bases outside the gene matches: 5. The chain's CDR3 is CASSPRAGVPDTQYF. CDR3 bases: TGTGCCAGCTCACCACGGGCGGGAGTGCCAGATACGCAGTATTTT.

This clonotype was counted many times. The genes are TRBV7-9 and TRBJ2-2; D gene ambiguous. There are 14 residues in the CDR3. The V gene lost 3 bases and the J gene lost 0 bases, with 5 bases spanning the gap. The germline V gene encodes CDR1 SEHNR and CDR2 FQNEAQ (reference sequence). The CDR3 is CASSFTANTGELFF. As DNA, the CDR3 is TGTGCCAGCAGCTTCACAGCGAACACCGGGGAGCTGTTTTTT.

This clonotype was observed a few times. The chain joins TRBV7-2 to TRBJ1-3, with D unresolved. With 5 bases removed from V and 4 bases from J, the gap between germline ends came to 3 bases. The CDR3 totals 11 residues. Germline CDR1 is SGHTA and CDR2 is FQGNSA. CDR3 DNA: TGTGCCAGCAGCGGGGGAAACACCATATATTTT. It yields the protein CASSGGNTIYF. Combining the CDR3 with reference TRBV7-2 and TRBJ1-3 gives the whole variable domain GAGVSQSPSNKVTEKGKDVELRCDPISGHTALYWYRQSLGQGLEFLIYFQGNSAPDKSGLPSDRFSAERTGGSVSTLTIQRTQQEDSAVYLCASSGGNTIYFGEGSWLTVV.

This clonotype was recorded a few times. The chain is built from TRBV30 and TRBJ1-5; no clear D. V was clipped by 0 bases and J by 7 bases, with 13 bases between them. The CDR3 totals 14 residues. In germline, CDR1 is GTSNPN, CDR2 SVGIG (reference sequence). As DNA, the CDR3 is TGTGCCTGGAGTGTACGAGGGAAGGCCCAGCCCCAGCATTTT. As protein: CAWSVRGKAQPQHF.

This clonotype was seen more than once but under ten times. The chain recombines TRBV29-1 with TRBJ1-2; unclear D gene. The CDR3 runs to 10 residues. Between the trimmed V and J ends, which lost 6 bases and 1 base, there was a span of 3 bases. Germline CDR1 and CDR2: SQVTM and ANQGSEA. CDR3 nucleotides: TGCAGCGTGGATAACTATGGCTACACCTTC. This encodes CSVDNYGYTF. Supplemented by reference TRBV29-1 and TRBJ1-2, the full variable domain reads SAVISQKPSRDICQRGTSLTIQCQVDSQVTMMFWYRQQPGQSLTLIATANQGSEATYESGFVIDKFPISRPNLTFSTLTVSNMSPEDSSIYLCSVDNYGYTFGSGTRLTVV.

In this sample, this clonotype turned up many times. The gene calls are TRBV28 and TRBJ2-1, with D tentatively TRBD1 (5 bases). CDR1 is MDHEN and CDR2 is SYDVKM in the germline V gene. Trimming stripped 5 bases from V and 1 base from J, with 18 bases between. CDR3 size: 17 residues. Here the CDR3 reads CASSPGGASLSYNEQFF. DNA of the CDR3: TGTGCCAGCAGTCCGGGTGGGGCCTCACTGTCCTACAATGAGCAGTTCTTC. Based on the CDR3 plus reference TRBV28 and TRBJ2-1, the full variable domain is DVKVTQSSRYLVKRTGEKVFLECVQDMDHENMFWYRQDPGLGLRLIYFSYDVKMKEKGDIPEGYSVSREKKERFSLILESASTNQTSMYLCASSPGGASLSYNEQFFGPGTRLTVL.

This clonotype occurred many times. J is TRBJ2-7 and V is TRBV25-1; 7 positions agree with TRBD2. Germline V gene data show CDR1 as MGHDK and CDR2 as SYGVNS. V shed 4 bases, J shed 4 bases, and the junction held 7 bases outside the gene matches. The CDR3 runs to 14 residues. CDR3 bases: TGTGCCAGCAGTGCGGCGGGGGTTCAGTACGAGCAGTACTTC. Its protein is CASSAAGVQYEQYF.

This clonotype is a singleton in its sample. The chain links TRBV20-1 to TRBJ2-7, with D tentatively TRBD1 or TRBD2 (5 bases each). Between the trimmed V and J ends, which lost 3 bases and 2 bases, there was a span of 11 bases. The CDR3 is 13 residues long. From germline, CDR1 is DFQATT and CDR2 SNEGSKA (reference sequence). The CDR3 loop reads CSASVWDAYEQYF. In nucleotides, the CDR3 is TGCAGTGCTAGCGTATGGGACGCCTACGAGCAGTACTTC.

This clonotype occurred many times. The rearrangement uses TRBV11-2 and TRBJ2-7, with D tentatively TRBD2 (5 bases). This CDR3 is 15 amino acids long. Germline V CDR1 and CDR2: SGHAT, FQNNGV. The germline V and J ends were trimmed by 0 bases and 1 base, with 10 bases remaining between them. The CDR3 here is CASSLDAGQSYEQYF. The CDR3 coding sequence is TGTGCCAGCAGCTTAGATGCGGGCCAGTCCTACGAGCAGTACTTC. The full variable domain, rest sourced from reference TRBV11-2 and TRBJ2-7, is EAGVAQSPRYKIIEKRQSVAFWCNPISGHATLYWYQQILGQGPKLLIQFQNNGVVDDSQLPKDRFSAERLKGVDSTLKIQPAKLEDSAVYLCASSLDAGQSYEQYFGPGTRLTVT.

In its sample, this clonotype was seen many times. V is TRBV7-7 and J is TRBJ2-1, with TRBD2 identical over 13 bases. Trimming took 2 bases from V and 2 from J; bases not matched to a gene: 0. The CDR3 runs to 16 residues. Germline lookup yields CDR1 SSHAT and CDR2 FNYEAQ (reference sequence). The CDR3 reads CASSLTSGGAYNEQFF. The DNA for the CDR3 is TGTGCCAGCAGCTTAACTAGCGGGGGGGCCTACAATGAGCAGTTCTTC.